This entry is about one T cell receptor beta chain. Its target is not known. CDR3 length: 16 amino acids. Trimming at V came to 1 base and at J to 2 bases, leaving 8 bases not matched to a gene. In germline, CDR1 is SGHVS, CDR2 FQNEAQ. This sample's time point: pre-sensitization, week 0. Treatment here: therapeutic diphenylcyclopropenone sensitization with weekly scalp DPC. The record originates from a study of human T cells and chemical hapten exposure. Overall study: The study traced per-sample TCR yield variation mainly to small differences in pooled library volumes.

Study-level findings and limits: Significantly more large CDR3 similarity clusters were formed by expanded TCRs than by controls.

Library construction involved attaching unique molecular identifiers to individual cDNA molecules, which allowed quantitative, reproducible TCR counting. TCRdb reanalysed the RACE reads using MiXCR and keeps one entry per CDR3 protein. The sample consists of 95,000 to 150,000 distinct CDR3 sequences, 13% of them appearing once. The sequence was collected from a woman aged 18-29 years with alopecia areata. Some clones in this sample may be carry-over from other donors' samples. This sample comprised whole blood, obtained in connection with sensitization to the hapten diphenylcyclopropenone (DPC). The rearrangement joins TRBV7-8 to TRBJ2-7; 7 positions agree with TRBD2. The CDR3 bases are TGTGCCAGCAGCTTAGGCGGGGCAGGGACTACCTACGAGCAGTACTTC. Its translation: CASSLGGAGTTYEQYF.